Each of the 20 T cell receptor beta chains below was sequenced from the same sample in a study of blood T cell repertoires in COVID-19. Generated by immunoSEQ multiplex PCR, the TCRdb table keeps only in-frame clones and is missing some. The repertoire holds 100,000 to 150,000 clones, with about 89% as singletons. The specimen was peripheral blood. These TCRs come from a woman aged 70-85 years with COVID-19, enrolled during active disease.

This chain links TRBV24-1 with TRBJ2-1; TRBD2 aligns across 11 bases. Germline V gene lookup returns CDR1 KGHDR and CDR2 SFDVKD. The junction had 8 bases not matched to a gene; V was cut back by 3 bases and J by 8 bases. This CDR3 region has 16 residues. The CDR3: CATSDVVAGGLDEQFF. In DNA form, the CDR3 reads TGTGCCACCAGTGATGTGGTAGCGGGGGGGCTGGATGAGCAGTTCTTC.

This clone was observed a few times. The chain is built from TRBV12-5 and TRBJ1-1, with D unclear. Trimming left V 7 bases short and J 6 bases short, with 15 bases between. This CDR3 has 13 residues. Per germline, CDR1 LGHNT and CDR2 FRNRAP. The DNA of the CDR3 is TGTGCTAGTGCCCCCGTGGACGGGGCTGAAGCTTTCTTT. It yields the protein CASAPVDGAEAFF.

The V call is TRBV3-1 (or the pseudogene TRBV3-2), the J call TRBJ1-2, with D possibly TRBD1 on 5 matching bases. Germline CDR1 reads LGHDT; CDR2 reads YNNKEL (reference sequence). The CDR3 covers 11 residues. V was shortened by 5 bases and J by 11 bases, with 12 bases between the two germline ends. Here the CDR3 reads CASSRGRAYTF. CDR3 sequence (DNA): TGTGCCAGCAGCAGGGGTCGGGCATACACCTTC.

CDR3 DNA: TGTGCCAGCAGCGTAGATCCAGGGATGAACACTGAAGCTTTCTTT. Translating it yields CASSVDPGMNTEAFF. The chain combines TRBV9 with TRBJ1-1; perhaps TRBD1 as D (5 bases). CDR3 length: 15 amino acids. The V gene lost 0 bases and the J gene lost 0 bases, with 9 bases spanning the gap. Germline V CDR1 and CDR2: SGDLS, YYNGEE.

This clone was seen only once. CDR3 loop: CASSIGVLSSYEQYF. The CDR3 bases are TGTGCCAGTAGTATTGGAGTTCTAAGCTCCTACGAGCAGTACTTC. J is TRBJ2-7 and V is TRBV19, with no clear D. V was shortened by 3 bases and J by 0 bases, with 12 bases between the two germline ends. Germline CDR1 and CDR2: LNHDA and SQIVND (reference sequence). The CDR3 totals 15 residues.

The chain uses TRBV30 and TRBJ1-6; 7 bases match TRBD1. The CDR3 runs to 15 residues. The V and J ends lost 3 bases and 2 bases, in that order; junction bases with no gene match: 4. The germline V gene has CDR1 GTSNPN and CDR2 SVGIG (reference sequence). CDR3 region: CAWRAGTAYNSPLHF. The CDR3 DNA follows: TGTGCCTGGAGAGCCGGGACAGCCTATAATTCACCCCTCCACTTT. Filled out from reference TRBV30 and TRBJ1-6, the complete variable domain reads SQTIHQWPATLVQPVGSPLSLECTVEGTSNPNLYWYRQAAGRGLQLLFYSVGIGQISSEVPQNLSASRPQDRQFILSSKKLLLSDSGFYLCAWRAGTAYNSPLHFGNGTRLTVT.

The V and J genes are TRBV9 and TRBJ1-3, with D possibly TRBD1 on 5 matching bases. Germline V CDR1 and CDR2: SGDLS, YYNGEE. CDR3 length: 14 amino acids. The V end lost 4 bases, the J end lost 0 bases, and 8 bases lay between the germline ends. The DNA of the CDR3 is TGTGCCAGCAGCTCGGGGGACTCTGGAAACACCATATATTTT. Its translation: CASSSGDSGNTIYF.

This chain joins TRBV7-6 and TRBJ2-5; 8 bases agree with TRBD2. The germline V gene has CDR1 SGHVS and CDR2 FNYEAQ. V dropped 2 bases and J dropped 4; count of bases not matched to a gene: 12. CDR3 length equals 17 residues. The CDR3 sequence is CASSLMTSAFNLETQYF. CDR3 coding DNA: TGTGCCAGCAGCTTAATGACTAGCGCATTCAATCTAGAGACCCAGTACTTC.

The chain couples TRBV7-9 to TRBJ1-2; 8 nucleotides agree with TRBD1. V trimming: 5 bases; J trimming: 4 bases; junction bases outside the gene matches: 3. This CDR3 spans 13 amino acids. The germline CDR1 and CDR2 sequences are SEHNR and FQNEAQ (reference sequence). The CDR3 DNA follows: TGTGCCAGCAGCCAACAGGGGGTCTATGGCTACACCTTC. It is translated as CASSQQGVYGYTF.

This chain joins TRBV19 and TRBJ1-5; the match to TRBD1 covers 10 bases. This CDR3 has 15 amino acids. Germline V gene data show CDR1 as LNHDA and CDR2 as SQIVND (reference sequence). V gave up 5 bases and J gave up 6 bases; unmatched junction bases: 7. The CDR3: CASSLGQGVPQPQHF. DNA for the CDR3: TGTGCCAGTAGTCTAGGACAGGGGGTTCCTCAGCCCCAGCATTTT.

The chain carries TRBV7-3 and TRBJ2-1; tentative D call: TRBD2 (7 bases). There are 14 residues in the CDR3. The germline V and J ends were trimmed by 0 bases and 10 bases, with 13 bases remaining between them. The germline V gene has CDR1 SGHTA and CDR2 FQGTGA. CDR3 DNA sequence: TGTGCCAGCAGCTTAACTCCACAGGGAGGGGAGCAGTTCTTC. Its translation is CASSLTPQGGEQFF.

As to this clone: Additional DNA sequences in this sample encode the identical CDR3. This chain connects TRBV5-1 to TRBJ1-3; 7 nucleotides line up with TRBD1. This CDR3 spans 14 amino acids. Germline V CDR1 and CDR2: SGHRS, YFSETQ. J was trimmed by 4 bases and V by 3 bases; bases with no gene match: 4. The CDR3 DNA sequence: TGCGCCAGCAGCTCCAGGGGGACAGGAAACACCATATATTTT. Protein sequence: CASSSRGTGNTIYF.

This clone was seen only a few times. The chain combines TRBV5-8 with TRBJ1-6; 11 bases line up with TRBD1. Germline lookup yields CDR1 SGHTS and CDR2 YDEGEE. This CDR3 is 16 amino acids long. With 6 bases clipped from V and 8 bases from J, the junction kept 10 bases outside the gene matches. CDR3 DNA sequence: TGTGCCAGCACCCCCATGCGGACAGGGGGCTATTCACCCCTCCACTTT. It specifies CASTPMRTGGYSPLHF.

This sequence joins TRBV6-5 and TRBJ1-1; 7 bases map to TRBD1. The V gene's germline CDR1 is MNHEY and CDR2 SVGAGI. V gave up 7 bases and J gave up 0 bases; unmatched junction bases: 5. The CDR3 consists of 14 residues. The CDR3 loop is CASNRGSMNTEAFF. The CDR3 coding sequence is TGTGCCAGCAACAGGGGATCCATGAACACTGAAGCTTTCTTT.

The chain links TRBV5-8 to TRBJ1-2, with 8 bases lining up with TRBD1. The V and J ends lost 3 bases and 4 bases, in that order; junction bases with no gene match: 8. CDR1 and CDR2 from the germline V gene are SGHTS and YDEGEE. The CDR3 totals 15 residues. The CDR3 DNA sequence: TGTGCCAGCAGCTCGGACAGGGTATACGGCTATGGCTACACCTTC. Amino acid sequence: CASSSDRVYGYGYTF.

The rearrangement links TRBV9 to TRBJ2-1, with 11 positions matching TRBD2. The V segment lost 2 bases and the J segment 4 bases; nucleotides outside the gene matches: 11. Looked up from germline, CDR1 is SGDLS and CDR2 is YYNGEE. There are 18 residues in the CDR3. CDR3 DNA sequence: TGTGCCAGCAGCGTGCGACCTCCCACTAGCGGGGGTTACAATGAGCAGTTCTTC. Its translation is CASSVRPPTSGGYNEQFF.

The chain couples TRBV19 to TRBJ2-5, with D tentatively TRBD2 (6 bases). From germline, CDR1 is LNHDA and CDR2 SQIVND (reference sequence). The CDR3 sequence is 15 residues long. V was clipped by 4 bases and J by 10 bases, with 22 bases between them. The CDR3 sequence: CASSKLGGASDNQYF. CDR3 coding DNA: TGTGCCAGTAGTAAATTGGGGGGTGCTAGCGATAACCAGTACTTC.

This chain links TRBV5-1 with TRBJ1-1; D is uncertain. The CDR3 extends over 14 amino acids. The V gene lost 0 bases and the J gene lost 1 base, with 7 bases spanning the gap. CDR1 is SGHRS and CDR2 is YFSETQ in the germline V gene. The CDR3 DNA reads as TGCGCCAGCAGCTTGGCGGGGTGGAACACTGAAGCTTTCTTT. Its translation: CASSLAGWNTEAFF. Full variable domain (outside the CDR3, taken from reference TRBV5-1 and TRBJ1-1): KAGVTQTPRYLIKTRGQQVTLSCSPISGHRSVSWYQQTPGQGLQFLFEYFSETQRNKGNFPGRFSGRQFSNSRSEMNVSTLELGDSALYLCASSLAGWNTEAFFGQGTRLTVV.

The V gene is TRBV7-8, the J gene TRBJ1-4; the D gene is possibly TRBD1 (5 bases). Per the germline V gene, CDR1 is SGHVS and CDR2 is FQNEAQ. Trimming pared 5 bases from V and 5 bases from J, leaving 15 bases between. The CDR3 has 15 residues. CDR3 nucleotide sequence: TGTGCCAGCAGCCCTAGGGGATTGTGGAATGAAAAACTGTTTTTT. Translating it yields CASSPRGLWNEKLFF.

This clone was seen only once. The chain combines TRBV19 with TRBJ1-1; TRBD1 is a possible D gene (6 bases). Germline loops: CDR1 LNHDA, CDR2 SQIVND (reference sequence). The V end was cut by 5 bases, the J end by 0 bases, with 16 bases between. The CDR3 consists of 16 residues. Here the CDR3 reads CASSHDVRDMNTEAFF. The CDR3 DNA is TGTGCCAGTAGTCACGACGTCCGGGACATGAACACTGAAGCTTTCTTT.